Presented here are 18 T cell receptor beta chains from one specimen sequenced in a study of blood T cell repertoires in COVID-19. The repertoire was sequenced with immunoSEQ multiplex PCR; TCRdb's copy has only in-frame clones and lacks some. The sample includes tens of thousands of clones, about 86% of them seen just once. Material: peripheral blood. These receptors all come from a middle-aged man with acute or convalescent COVID-19.

This clone was seen a single time. This chain links TRBV10-2 with TRBJ2-1; D might be TRBD2 (5 bases). The V end lost 6 bases, the J end lost 4 bases, and 7 bases lay between the germline ends. This CDR3 contains 12 residues. CDR1 and CDR2 from the germline V gene are WSHSY and SAAADI. DNA for the CDR3: TGCGCCAGCAGGCCGGGATACAATGAGCAGTTCTTC. Translation: CASRPGYNEQFF.

This clone was counted a few times. The rearrangement joins TRBV29-1 to TRBJ1-1, with D tentatively TRBD1 (6 bases). Germline V gene lookup returns CDR1 SQVTM and CDR2 ANQGSEA. The CDR3 is 12 residues long. Trimming left V 7 bases short and J 3 bases short, with 12 bases between. The CDR3 loop is CSGGTIDTEAFF. DNA of the CDR3: TGCAGCGGAGGGACAATAGACACTGAAGCTTTCTTT.

This chain links TRBV7-9 with TRBJ2-2; D is uncertain. Per the germline V gene, CDR1 is SEHNR and CDR2 is FQNEAQ (reference sequence). Trimming removed 4 bases from V and 0 bases from J, with 21 bases in between. This CDR3 contains 19 residues. Here the CDR3 DNA reads TGTGCCAGCAGCTCCGCGTTTGCAATACTCGTTTCGAACACCGGGGAGCTGTTTTTT. It codes for CASSSAFAILVSNTGELFF.

The J gene is TRBJ1-2, the V gene TRBV5-4, with 8 bases lining up with TRBD1. Trimming removed 5 bases from V and 4 bases from J; junction bases left unmatched: 10. CDR1 and CDR2 from the germline V gene are SGHNT and YYREEE (reference sequence). The CDR3 extends over 15 amino acids. Here the CDR3 reads CASSPTTGEFYGYTF. The DNA for the CDR3 is TGTGCCAGCAGTCCCACGACAGGGGAGTTCTATGGCTACACCTTC.

V and J are TRBV5-8 and TRBJ2-4, with D tentatively TRBD1 (5 bases). This CDR3 is built from 17 residues. Germline assignment: CDR1 SGHTS and CDR2 YDEGEE. V gave up 4 bases and J gave up 1 base, with 18 bases separating them. The CDR3 region has the DNA TGTGCCAGCAGCACTAAACAGGAGATCCTCGCCAAAAACATTCAGTACTTC. Amino acid sequence: CASSTKQEILAKNIQYF. Complete variable domain (other parts from reference TRBV5-8 and TRBJ2-4): EAGVTQSPTHLIKTRGQQATLRCSPISGHTSVYWYQQALGLGLQFLLWYDEGEERNRGNFPPRFSGRQFPNYSSELNVNALELEDSALYLCASSTKQEILAKNIQYFGAGTRLSVL.

This CDR3 is CASRSQVNYEQYF. DNA for the CDR3: TGTGCCAGCAGGTCCCAGGTAAACTACGAGCAGTACTTC. V is TRBV12-3 or TRBV12-4 and J is TRBJ2-7, with no clear D. CDR3 length equals 13 residues. Trimming shortened V by 6 bases and J by 3 bases, and 12 bases separated the two germline ends.

The chain combines TRBV6-5 with TRBJ1-3; D gene unclear. This CDR3 is built from 15 residues. V was cut by 4 bases and J by 0 bases, with 10 bases left in between. Germline CDR1 MNHEY, CDR2 SVGAGI. The CDR3 DNA is TGTGCCAGCAGTTTCCGGGTACTCTCTGGAAACACCATATATTTT. Its protein is CASSFRVLSGNTIYF.

This clone was counted only a few times. V usage is TRBV5-4 and J usage is TRBJ2-7; unclear D gene. The V gene lost 1 base and the J gene lost 4 bases, with 12 bases spanning the gap. This CDR3 has 14 residues. Germline CDR1 and CDR2: SGHNT and YYREEE (reference sequence). DNA of the CDR3: TGTGCCAGCAGCTTGACTCCGTTCAGGTACGAGCAGTACTTC. Translated, it gives CASSLTPFRYEQYF.

The chain combines TRBV3-1 (or the pseudogene TRBV3-2) with TRBJ2-1; the match to TRBD2 covers 11 bases. The length of the CDR3 is 16 residues. The J segment lost 4 bases and the V segment lost 6 bases, leaving 8 bases of the junction unmatched. The germline V gene has CDR1 LGHDT and CDR2 YNNKEL (reference sequence). The CDR3 region has the DNA TGTGCCAGCAGTCCCGAGGGACTAGCGGAATACAATGAGCAGTTCTTC. Its protein is CASSPEGLAEYNEQFF.

This clone was seen a single time. The J gene is TRBJ1-6, the V gene TRBV19, with D perhaps matching TRBD1 (6 bases). CDR1 and CDR2 from the germline V gene are LNHDA and SQIVND (reference sequence). V lost 5 bases and J 6 bases, leaving 17 bases between the germline ends. CDR3 length equals 16 residues. This CDR3 is CASSVTFTGTNSPLHF. As DNA, the CDR3 is TGTGCCAGTAGTGTCACCTTCACAGGGACTAATTCACCCCTCCACTTT.

This clone was detected a few times. The CDR3 here is CASMGSGQGNSPLHF. As DNA, the CDR3 is TGTGCCAGCATGGGTTCCGGACAGGGGAATTCACCCCTCCACTTT. V and J are TRBV28 and TRBJ1-6; 9 positions match TRBD1. CDR1 and CDR2 (germline): MDHEN, SYDVKM. The ends lost 7 bases at V and 7 bases at J; junction bases unmatched: 8. There are 15 residues in the CDR3.

The V call is TRBV6-1, the J call TRBJ1-4; D remains ambiguous. This CDR3 is 13 amino acids long. Germline CDR1 and CDR2: MNHNS and SASEGT. Trimming pared 2 bases from V and 5 bases from J, leaving 6 bases between. DNA of the CDR3: TGTGCCAGCAGTGAACACGGGAATGAAAAACTGTTTTTT. This gives the protein CASSEHGNEKLFF.

CDR3 region: CASSQTTVSPRTFF. The CDR3 DNA reads as TGTGCCAGCTCACAAACGACAGTTTCCCCCCGAACTTTCTTT. The genes are TRBV18 and TRBJ1-1; the D gene is possibly TRBD1 (5 bases). Trimming shortened V by 4 bases and J by 12 bases, and 21 bases separated the two germline ends. This CDR3 is built from 14 residues. From germline, CDR1 is KGHSH and CDR2 LQKENI.

This clone was seen only a few times. The chain recombines TRBV4-1 with TRBJ1-2; 8 bases map to TRBD1. The CDR3 length is 15 residues. The J segment lost 4 bases and the V segment lost 1 base, leaving 5 bases of the junction unmatched. Germline CDR1 and CDR2: MGHRA and YSYEKL. The CDR3, as DNA: TGCGCCAGCAGCCAAGGCTTCGGGACAGGCTATGGCTACACCTTC. This encodes CASSQGFGTGYGYTF.

The V gene is TRBV19, the J gene TRBJ2-3; 7 bases map to TRBD2. Trimming removed 1 base from V and 4 bases from J; junction bases left unmatched: 5. The CDR3 runs 15 residues. Germline CDR1 is LNHDA and CDR2 is SQIVND (reference sequence). CDR3 bases: TGTGCCAGTAGTATAGTCGCGGGAGAAGCAGATACGCAGTATTTT. This gives the protein CASSIVAGEADTQYF.

The chain links TRBV20-1 to TRBJ2-7; no firm D call. Germline V CDR1 and CDR2: DFQATT, SNEGSKA (reference sequence). V shed 3 bases and J shed 0 bases, with 9 bases lying between them. This CDR3 has 13 amino acids. The CDR3 DNA sequence: TGCAGTGCTAGTACTACCCACTCCTACGAGCAGTACTTC. It codes for CSASTTHSYEQYF.

This clone came up a few times. The CDR3 bases are TGTGCCAGTGCGAGCGGGGTGCAGGGAGATACGCAGTATTTT. It encodes CASASGVQGDTQYF. The V call is TRBV28, the J call TRBJ2-3, with 7 bases matching TRBD2. This CDR3 region has 14 residues. Germline loops: CDR1 MDHEN, CDR2 SYDVKM. V was clipped by 9 bases and J by 5 bases; unmatched bases: 11.

The gene calls are TRBV10-3 and TRBJ1-2; D is ambiguous. The germline CDR1 and CDR2 sequences are ENHRY and SYGVKD. This CDR3 contains 15 residues. Between the trimmed V and J ends, which lost 6 bases and 0 bases, there was a span of 14 bases. CDR3: CAISALMDSNYGYTF. The CDR3 DNA sequence: TGTGCCATCAGCGCGCTCATGGACTCTAACTATGGCTACACCTTC.